These T cell receptor beta chains were read from a single sample in a study of blood T cell repertoires in COVID-19. Sequenced by immunoSEQ multiplex PCR; TCRdb stores in-frame clones only, minus some. The sample lists about 300,000 clones, approximately 90% seen once, with about 6% in the top ten. The source material was peripheral blood. These receptors all come from a woman aged 50 to 60 with COVID-19, enrolled during active disease. The CDR3 runs from the conserved cysteine through the conserved F or W. A D gene is named only where the DNA matches it firmly. The size field is filled for only some rows; it gives once, few, many or a size class.

D gene: .
J gene: TRBJ1-2
clone size: few
V gene: TRBV18
CDR3 DNA: TGTGCCAGCTCACCACGGCCCGCCACGACTGCGGTTTACTATGGCTACACCTTC
CDR3 protein: CASSPRPATTAVYYGYTF

D gene: TRBD1
J gene: TRBJ2-1
clone size: .
V gene: TRBV9
CDR3 DNA: TGTGCCAGCAGCGTAGGGACAGGGGTGTGGGTTGGGCAGTTCTTC
CDR3 protein: CASSVGTGVWVGQFF

D gene: .
J gene: TRBJ2-1
clone size: .
V gene: TRBV27
CDR3 DNA: TGTGCCAGCAGCCTTACTATCGACCAGACCTACAATGAGCAGTTCTTC
CDR3 protein: CASSLTIDQTYNEQFF

D gene: .
J gene: TRBJ1-1
clone size: .
V gene: TRBV25-1
CDR3 DNA: TGTGCCAGCAGTGAATTCACAGGAGAAGCTTTCTTT
CDR3 protein: CASSEFTGEAFF

D gene: .
J gene: TRBJ2-1
clone size: .
V gene: TRBV4-2
CDR3 DNA: TGTGCCAGCAACAGGTGGAGTAGCGGCTCCTACAATGAGCAGTTCTTC
CDR3 protein: CASNRWSSGSYNEQFF

D gene: .
J gene: TRBJ1-4
clone size: .
V gene: TRBV5-6
CDR3 DNA: TGTGCCAGCAGCTGGGCAGGGCCAACTAATGAAAAACTGTTTTTT
CDR3 protein: CASSWAGPTNEKLFF

D gene: .
J gene: TRBJ1-2
clone size: .
V gene: TRBV19
CDR3 DNA: TGTGCCAGTAGTACGATACAGGGTCCTGGCTACACCTTC
CDR3 protein: CASSTIQGPGYTF

D gene: .
J gene: TRBJ1-1
clone size: .
V gene: TRBV27
CDR3 DNA: TGTGCCAGCAGAACACAGGTGAACACTGAAGCTTTCTTT
CDR3 protein: CASRTQVNTEAFF

D gene: .
J gene: TRBJ1-2
clone size: .
V gene: TRBV30
CDR3 DNA: TGTGCCTGGAGAACGGAGTCTAACTATGGCTACACCTTC
CDR3 protein: CAWRTESNYGYTF

D gene: .
J gene: TRBJ2-1
clone size: .
V gene: TRBV4-1
CDR3 DNA: TGCGCCAGCAGCCCTAAGTCGGAGGGCTGGTTTAATGAGCAGTTCTTC
CDR3 protein: CASSPKSEGWFNEQFF

D gene: TRBD1
J gene: TRBJ2-7
clone size: .
V gene: TRBV19
CDR3 DNA: TGTGCCAGTAGTATCGGGACAGGCTCCTACGAGCAGTACTTC
CDR3 protein: CASSIGTGSYEQYF

D gene: TRBD2
J gene: TRBJ2-3
clone size: .
V gene: TRBV5-1
CDR3 DNA: TGCGCCAGCAGCCAACAAGCGGGAACTAGCACAGATACGCAGTATTTT
CDR3 protein: CASSQQAGTSTDTQYF

D gene: TRBD2
J gene: TRBJ2-1
clone size: .
V gene: TRBV27
CDR3 DNA: TGTGCCAGCAGTCCCCTGAAGGGTAGCGGGACCCAGAATGAGCAGTTCTTC
CDR3 protein: CASSPLKGSGTQNEQFF

D gene: .
J gene: TRBJ2-7
clone size: .
V gene: TRBV24-1
CDR3 DNA: TGTGCCACCAGTGCACACACAGGCCTCAATTCCTACGAGCAGTACTTC
CDR3 protein: CATSAHTGLNSYEQYF

D gene: .
J gene: TRBJ1-1
clone size: .
V gene: TRBV2
CDR3 DNA: TGTGCCAGCAGCATAGGGGGAATGAACACTGAAGCTTTCTTT
CDR3 protein: CASSIGGMNTEAFF

D gene: TRBD1
J gene: TRBJ2-7
clone size: once
V gene: TRBV14
CDR3 DNA: TGTGCCAGCAGCCTCGGGACAGGGTGGGGTAGGGTCTACGAGCAGTACTTC
CDR3 protein: CASSLGTGWGRVYEQYF

D gene: .
J gene: TRBJ1-4
clone size: .
V gene: TRBV6-2/TRBV6-3
CDR3 DNA: TGTGCCAGCAGTTACCCCCAAAGAGGCCTGAATGAAAAACTGTTTTTT
CDR3 protein: CASSYPQRGLNEKLFF

D gene: .
J gene: TRBJ2-1
clone size: .
V gene: TRBV6-5
CDR3 DNA: TGTGCCAGCAGTTATCACCCTAGCTCCTACAATGAGCAGTTCTTC
CDR3 protein: CASSYHPSSYNEQFF

D gene: TRBD2
J gene: TRBJ2-1
clone size: .
V gene: TRBV5-1
CDR3 DNA: TGCGCCAGCAGCTCACTAGCGGTGAGCTCCTACAATGAGCAGTTCTTC
CDR3 protein: CASSSLAVSSYNEQFF

D gene: TRBD1
J gene: TRBJ1-1
clone size: .
V gene: TRBV20-1
CDR3 DNA: TGCAGTGCTCGTCCAGGGGGCGAAGCTTTCTTT
CDR3 protein: CSARPGGEAFF

D gene: .
J gene: TRBJ1-5
clone size: .
V gene: TRBV19
CDR3 DNA: TGTGCCAGTAAACGAACAGGCCGGCCAGCAATCAATCAGCCCCAGCATTTT
CDR3 protein: CASKRTGRPAINQPQHF

D gene: TRBD1
J gene: TRBJ1-2
clone size: .
V gene: TRBV9
CDR3 DNA: TGTGCCAGCAACCGAGACAGGGCCGCCGGCTACACCTTC
CDR3 protein: CASNRDRAAGYTF

D gene: TRBD2
J gene: TRBJ2-2
clone size: .
V gene: TRBV27
CDR3 DNA: TGTGCCAGCAGTTTATTGATCACTAGCGACACCGGGGAGCTGTTTTTT
CDR3 protein: CASSLLITSDTGELFF

D gene: TRBD2
J gene: TRBJ2-3
clone size: .
V gene: TRBV5-6
CDR3 DNA: TGTGCCAGCACCCCGGTGGGGGAGGGCCGGATCCGCACAGATACGCAGTATTTT
CDR3 protein: CASTPVGEGRIRTDTQYF

D gene: .
J gene: TRBJ2-1
clone size: .
V gene: TRBV2
CDR3 DNA: TGTGCCAGTCTAACGAGCTCCTACAATGAGCAGTTCTTC
CDR3 protein: CASLTSSYNEQFF

D gene: .
J gene: TRBJ2-1
clone size: once
V gene: TRBV10-1
CDR3 DNA: TGCGCCAGCGCTGGGAGGGGGAGCTCCTACAATGAGCAGTTCTTC
CDR3 protein: CASAGRGSSYNEQFF

D gene: .
J gene: TRBJ1-4
clone size: .
V gene: TRBV4-1
CDR3 DNA: TGCGCCAGCAGCCAAGACGGCCCGCGGAGGTACGAAAAACTGTTTTTT
CDR3 protein: CASSQDGPRRYEKLFF

D gene: .
J gene: TRBJ2-7
clone size: .
V gene: TRBV19
CDR3 DNA: TGTGCCAGTAAAATGCCAGGGGATACGTACGAGCAGTACTTC
CDR3 protein: CASKMPGDTYEQYF

D gene: TRBD1
J gene: TRBJ1-2
clone size: .
V gene: TRBV30
CDR3 DNA: TGTGCCTGGAGTGTAATCACAGGGGGCTCCCTTGGCGGCTACACCTTC
CDR3 protein: CAWSVITGGSLGGYTF

D gene: TRBD1
J gene: TRBJ1-2
clone size: .
V gene: TRBV4-1
CDR3 DNA: TGCGCCAGCAGCCAACCGGGACAGGCGACCTCAAACTATGGCTACACCTTC
CDR3 protein: CASSQPGQATSNYGYTF

D gene: TRBD2
J gene: TRBJ2-1
clone size: .
V gene: TRBV3-1/TRBV3-2
CDR3 DNA: TGTGCCAGCAGCCAAGATTCTCGGACTAGCGGGTTCCTCCGATTCTTC
CDR3 protein: CASSQDSRTSGFLRFF

D gene: .
J gene: TRBJ2-7
clone size: .
V gene: TRBV10-3
CDR3 DNA: TGTGCCACCGTCGGTAGTCCTACTTTCGAGCAGTACTTC
CDR3 protein: CATVGSPTFEQYF

D gene: .
J gene: TRBJ1-4
clone size: .
V gene: TRBV2
CDR3 DNA: TGTGCCAGCAGCACAGAAGTAACTAATGAAAAACTGTTTTTT
CDR3 protein: CASSTEVTNEKLFF

D gene: .
J gene: TRBJ2-2
clone size: .
V gene: TRBV29-1
CDR3 DNA: TGCAGCGTTGGACAGACATACGGGGAGCTGTTTTTT
CDR3 protein: CSVGQTYGELFF

D gene: TRBD1
J gene: TRBJ1-1
clone size: .
V gene: TRBV5-1
CDR3 DNA: TGCGCCAGCAGAGACGGGACAGTGGAGATTACTGAAGCTTTCTTT
CDR3 protein: CASRDGTVEITEAFF

D gene: TRBD2
J gene: TRBJ2-7
clone size: .
V gene: TRBV14
CDR3 DNA: TGTGCCAGCAGCCCGTACCGGGACTACCCGTACGAGCAGTACTTC
CDR3 protein: CASSPYRDYPYEQYF

D gene: .
J gene: TRBJ1-1
clone size: .
V gene: TRBV28
CDR3 DNA: TGTGCCAGCAGCTCTCGAATGGGACTCAACACTGAAGCTTTCTTT
CDR3 protein: CASSSRMGLNTEAFF

D gene: TRBD2
J gene: TRBJ2-1
clone size: .
V gene: TRBV11-2
CDR3 DNA: TGTGCCAGCAGTCGACGACTAGCGGGAGTCCGGGAGCAGTTCTTC
CDR3 protein: CASSRRLAGVREQFF

D gene: .
J gene: TRBJ1-1
clone size: .
V gene: TRBV6-5
CDR3 DNA: TGTGCCAATGGACGGAGCGGAGCTAGTGAAGCTTTCTTT
CDR3 protein: CANGRSGASEAFF

D gene: .
J gene: TRBJ2-6
clone size: .
V gene: TRBV11-3
CDR3 DNA: TGTGCCAGCAGCCCCGGACAATCTGGGGCCAACGTCCTGACTTTC
CDR3 protein: CASSPGQSGANVLTF

D gene: .
J gene: TRBJ2-5
clone size: .
V gene: TRBV6-5
CDR3 DNA: TGTGCCAGCAGCGGTGGGCAGAGCCAAGAGACCCAGTACTTC
CDR3 protein: CASSGGQSQETQYF

D gene: .
J gene: TRBJ1-5
clone size: .
V gene: TRBV4-2
CDR3 DNA: TGTGCCAGCAGCCAAGACCCGGCGGGCAATCAGCCCCAGCATTTT
CDR3 protein: CASSQDPAGNQPQHF

D gene: .
J gene: TRBJ1-5
clone size: .
V gene: TRBV15
CDR3 DNA: TGTGCCACCAGCACAGGGTTGGGCAATCAGCCCCAGCATTTT
CDR3 protein: CATSTGLGNQPQHF

D gene: TRBD1
J gene: TRBJ1-2
clone size: .
V gene: TRBV19
CDR3 DNA: TGTGCCAGTAGTATGGGGACAGGGGTCTATGGCTACACCTTC
CDR3 protein: CASSMGTGVYGYTF

D gene: .
J gene: TRBJ2-1
clone size: .
V gene: TRBV6-5
CDR3 DNA: TGTGCCAGCAGTTACTCTTGGACCCCGGGAAATGAGCAGTTCTTC
CDR3 protein: CASSYSWTPGNEQFF